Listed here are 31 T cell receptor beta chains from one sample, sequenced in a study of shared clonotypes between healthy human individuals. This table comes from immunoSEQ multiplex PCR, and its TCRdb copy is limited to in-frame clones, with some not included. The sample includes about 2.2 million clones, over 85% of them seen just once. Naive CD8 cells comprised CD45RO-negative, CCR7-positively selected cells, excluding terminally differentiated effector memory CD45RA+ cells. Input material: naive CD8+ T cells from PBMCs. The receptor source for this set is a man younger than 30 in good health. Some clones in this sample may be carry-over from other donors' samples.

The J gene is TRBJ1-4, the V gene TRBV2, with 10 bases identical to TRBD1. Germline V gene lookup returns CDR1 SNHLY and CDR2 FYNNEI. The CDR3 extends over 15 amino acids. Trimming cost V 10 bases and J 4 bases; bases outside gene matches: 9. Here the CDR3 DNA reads TGTGCCATCGCGGACAGGGGGTTCGGTAATGAAAAACTGTTTTTT. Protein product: CAIADRGFGNEKLFF.

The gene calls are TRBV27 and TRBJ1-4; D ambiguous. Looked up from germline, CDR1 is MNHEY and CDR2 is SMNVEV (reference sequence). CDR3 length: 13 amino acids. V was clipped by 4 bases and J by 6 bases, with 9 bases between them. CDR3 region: CASSSYSDEKLFF. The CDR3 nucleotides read TGTGCCAGCAGTTCCTACAGTGATGAAAAACTGTTTTTT.

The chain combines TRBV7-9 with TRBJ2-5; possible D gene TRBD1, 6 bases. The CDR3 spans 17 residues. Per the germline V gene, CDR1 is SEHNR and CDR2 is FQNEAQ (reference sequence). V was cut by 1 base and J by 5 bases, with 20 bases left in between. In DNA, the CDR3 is TGTGCCAGCAGCTTAGGGGGTGAGGGGGTGGCGGCTGAGACCCAGTACTTC. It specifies CASSLGGEGVAAETQYF. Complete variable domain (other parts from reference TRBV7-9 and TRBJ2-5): DTGVSQNPRHKITKRGQNVTFRCDPISEHNRLYWYRQTLGQGPEFLTYFQNEAQLEKSRLLSDRFSAERPKGSFSTLEIQRTEQGDSAMYLCASSLGGEGVAAETQYFGPGTRLLVL.

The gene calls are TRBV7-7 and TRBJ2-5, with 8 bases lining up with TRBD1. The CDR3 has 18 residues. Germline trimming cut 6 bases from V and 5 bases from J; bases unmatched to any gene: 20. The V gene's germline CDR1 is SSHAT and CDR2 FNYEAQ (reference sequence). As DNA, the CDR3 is TGTGCCAGCAGACAAATTGCTCTACCGGGACAGGAAGGGGAGACCCAGTACTTC. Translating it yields CASRQIALPGQEGETQYF.

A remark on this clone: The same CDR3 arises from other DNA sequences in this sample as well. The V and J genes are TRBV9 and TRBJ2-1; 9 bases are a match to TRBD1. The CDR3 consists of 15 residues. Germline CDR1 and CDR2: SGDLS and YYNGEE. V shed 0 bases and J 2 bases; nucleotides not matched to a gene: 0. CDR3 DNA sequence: TGTGCCAGCAGCGTAGGGGACAGGGCCTACAATGAGCAGTTCTTC. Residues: CASSVGDRAYNEQFF.

The CDR3 reads CASSLGSTQYGNTIYF. CDR3 sequence (DNA): TGTGCCAGCAGCTTGGGGAGTACGCAGTACGGGAACACCATATATTTT. The chain combines TRBV5-6 with TRBJ1-3; D ambiguous. Trimming cost V 0 bases and J 7 bases, with 17 bases left between them. The CDR3 runs 16 residues. In germline, CDR1 is SGHDT, CDR2 YYEEEE.

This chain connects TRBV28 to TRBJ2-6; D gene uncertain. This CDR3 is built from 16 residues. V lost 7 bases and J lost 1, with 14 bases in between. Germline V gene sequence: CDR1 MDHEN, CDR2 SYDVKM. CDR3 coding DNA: TGTGCCAGCACCATCCTTGGGCGTTCTGGGGCCAACGTCCTGACTTTC. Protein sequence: CASTILGRSGANVLTF.

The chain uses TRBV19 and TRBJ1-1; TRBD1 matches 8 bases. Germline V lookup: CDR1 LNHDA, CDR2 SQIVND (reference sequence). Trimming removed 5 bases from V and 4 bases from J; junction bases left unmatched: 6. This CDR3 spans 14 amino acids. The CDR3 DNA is TGTGCCAGTAGTTTCGGACAGGGTGTCACTGAAGCTTTCTTT. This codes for CASSFGQGVTEAFF.

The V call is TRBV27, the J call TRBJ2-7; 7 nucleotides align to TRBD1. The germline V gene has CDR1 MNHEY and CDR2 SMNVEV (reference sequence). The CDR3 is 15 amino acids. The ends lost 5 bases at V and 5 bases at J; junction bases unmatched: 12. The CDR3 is CASSPHQTGNHEQYF. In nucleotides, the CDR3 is TGTGCCAGCAGTCCCCACCAGACAGGGAACCACGAGCAGTACTTC.

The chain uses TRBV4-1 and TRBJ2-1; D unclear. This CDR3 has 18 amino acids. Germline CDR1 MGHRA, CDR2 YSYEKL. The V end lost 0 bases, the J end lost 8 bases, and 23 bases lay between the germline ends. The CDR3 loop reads CASSQDLSGTEYSDEQFF. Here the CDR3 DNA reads TGCGCCAGCAGCCAAGATCTTTCCGGAACCGAATATAGTGATGAGCAGTTCTTC.

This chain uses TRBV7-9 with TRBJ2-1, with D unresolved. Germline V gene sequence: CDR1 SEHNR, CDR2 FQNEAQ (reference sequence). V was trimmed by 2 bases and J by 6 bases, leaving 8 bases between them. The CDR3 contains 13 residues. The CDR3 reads CASSLTVGNEQFF. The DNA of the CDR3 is TGTGCCAGCAGCTTAACGGTTGGCAATGAGCAGTTCTTC.

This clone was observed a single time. CDR3 nucleotides: TGTGCCAGCAGTCAGAGGGGAAGGGGCACAGATACGCAGTATTTT. Protein sequence: CASSQRGRGTDTQYF. V and J are TRBV27 and TRBJ2-3; TRBD1 or TRBD2 may be the D gene (5 bases each). V was trimmed by 5 bases and J by 1 base, leaving 13 bases between them. The CDR3 length is 15 residues. Germline CDR1 MNHEY, CDR2 SMNVEV (reference sequence).

DNA for the CDR3: TGTGCCAGCAGCCCAGACAACAACGTCCTGACTTTC. Protein sequence: CASSPDNNVLTF. The chain is built from TRBV5-4 and TRBJ2-6; D gene uncertain. CDR1 SGHNT and CDR2 YYREEE come from the germline V gene (reference sequence). CDR3 length equals 12 residues. Deletions cut 4 bases from V and 9 bases from J, with 8 bases between.

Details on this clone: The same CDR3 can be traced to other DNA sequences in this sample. This chain's CDR3 is CASSQGQEQYF. The CDR3, as DNA: TGCGCCAGCAGCCAAGGGCAGGAGCAGTACTTC. The V gene is TRBV4-1, the J gene TRBJ2-7; the D is unclear. Between the trimmed V and J ends, which lost 1 base and 7 bases, there was a span of 5 bases. CDR3 length: 11 residues. Germline values: CDR1 MGHRA, CDR2 YSYEKL.

CDR3 sequence (DNA): TGCGCCAGCAGCTTACGCGGAGCTAGTCTCGAGACCCAGTACTTC. Translation: CASSLRGASLETQYF. The chain couples TRBV5-1 to TRBJ2-5; D is unresolved. The CDR3 totals 15 residues. V lost 2 bases, J lost 5 bases, and 16 bases lay in between. CDR1 is SGHRS and CDR2 is YFSETQ in the germline V gene. Supplemented by reference TRBV5-1 and TRBJ2-5, the full variable domain reads KAGVTQTPRYLIKTRGQQVTLSCSPISGHRSVSWYQQTPGQGLQFLFEYFSETQRNKGNFPGRFSGRQFSNSRSEMNVSTLELGDSALYLCASSLRGASLETQYFGPGTRLLVL.

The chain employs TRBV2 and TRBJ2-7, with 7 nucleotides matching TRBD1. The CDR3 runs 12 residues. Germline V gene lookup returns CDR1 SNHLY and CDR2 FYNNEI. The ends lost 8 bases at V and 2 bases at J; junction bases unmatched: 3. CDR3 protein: CASRDRAYEQYF. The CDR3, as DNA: TGTGCCAGCCGGGACAGAGCCTACGAGCAGTACTTC.

The CDR3 nucleotides are TGCGCCAGCAGCGTGACAGGGGCAACGGAGACCCAGTACTTC. Protein: CASSVTGATETQYF. The rearrangement uses TRBV5-1 and TRBJ2-5, with 8 positions matching TRBD1. The trim removed 4 bases at V and 5 bases at J, leaving 7 bases unmatched. Germline lookup yields CDR1 SGHRS and CDR2 YFSETQ. This CDR3 spans 14 amino acids.

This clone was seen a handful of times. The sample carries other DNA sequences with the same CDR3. For the CDR3, the DNA is TGTGCCAGCAGCTTAGATCTGGCGAACACTGAAGCTTTCTTT. It translates to CASSLDLANTEAFF. This sequence joins TRBV7-9 and TRBJ1-1, with D uncertain. V was pared by 1 base and J by 1 base, with 7 bases between. Germline V gene lookup returns CDR1 SEHNR and CDR2 FQNEAQ (reference sequence). The CDR3 has 14 amino acids.

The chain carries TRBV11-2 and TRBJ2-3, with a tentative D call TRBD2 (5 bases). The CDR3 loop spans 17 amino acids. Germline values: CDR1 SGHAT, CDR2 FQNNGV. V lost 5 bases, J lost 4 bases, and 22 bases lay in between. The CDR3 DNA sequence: TGTGCCAGCAGCCTATGGAGTGGGGAAGCACTAGCAGATACGCAGTATTTT. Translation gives CASSLWSGEALADTQYF.

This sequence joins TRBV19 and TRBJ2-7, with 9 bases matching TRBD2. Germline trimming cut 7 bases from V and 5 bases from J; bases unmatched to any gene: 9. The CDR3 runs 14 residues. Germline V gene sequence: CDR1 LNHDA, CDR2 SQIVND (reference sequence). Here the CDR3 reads CASTLSGRSNEQYF. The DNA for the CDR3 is TGTGCCAGTACCCTTAGCGGGAGAAGCAACGAGCAGTACTTC.

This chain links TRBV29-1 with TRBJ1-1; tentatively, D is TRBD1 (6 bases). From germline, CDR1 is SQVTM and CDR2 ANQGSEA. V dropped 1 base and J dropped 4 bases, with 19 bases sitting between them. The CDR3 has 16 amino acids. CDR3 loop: CSVEGIGGYPGTEAFF. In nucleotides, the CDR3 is TGCAGCGTTGAAGGGATAGGGGGTTATCCAGGCACTGAAGCTTTCTTT.

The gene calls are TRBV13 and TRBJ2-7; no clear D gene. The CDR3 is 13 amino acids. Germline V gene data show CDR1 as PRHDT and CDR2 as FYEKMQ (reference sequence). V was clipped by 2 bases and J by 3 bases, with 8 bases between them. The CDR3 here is CASSLNRGYEQYF. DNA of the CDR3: TGTGCCAGCAGCTTAAACAGAGGCTACGAGCAGTACTTC.

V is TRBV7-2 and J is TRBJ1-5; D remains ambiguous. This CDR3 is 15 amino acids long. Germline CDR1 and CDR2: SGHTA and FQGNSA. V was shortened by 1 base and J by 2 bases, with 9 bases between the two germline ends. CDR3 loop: CASSLVGQGNQPQHF. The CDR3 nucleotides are TGTGCCAGCAGCTTAGTGGGTCAGGGCAATCAGCCCCAGCATTTT.

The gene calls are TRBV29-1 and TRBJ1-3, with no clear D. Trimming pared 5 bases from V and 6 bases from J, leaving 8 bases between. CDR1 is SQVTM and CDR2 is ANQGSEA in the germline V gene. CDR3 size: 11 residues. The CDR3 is CSVPVANTIYF. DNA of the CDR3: TGCAGCGTTCCGGTGGCAAACACCATATATTTT.

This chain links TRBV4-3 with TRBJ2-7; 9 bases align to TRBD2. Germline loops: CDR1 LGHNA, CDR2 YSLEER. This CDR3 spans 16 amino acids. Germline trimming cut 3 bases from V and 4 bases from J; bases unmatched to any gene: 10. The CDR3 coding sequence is TGCGCCAGCAGCCAGCTACATTCGGCGGGAGGGTACGAGCAGTACTTC. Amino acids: CASSQLHSAGGYEQYF.

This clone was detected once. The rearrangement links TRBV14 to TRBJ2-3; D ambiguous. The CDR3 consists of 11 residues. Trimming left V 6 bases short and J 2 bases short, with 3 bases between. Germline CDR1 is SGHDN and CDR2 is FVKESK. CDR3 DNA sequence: TGTGCCAGCAGGGACACAGATACGCAGTATTTT. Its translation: CASRDTDTQYF.

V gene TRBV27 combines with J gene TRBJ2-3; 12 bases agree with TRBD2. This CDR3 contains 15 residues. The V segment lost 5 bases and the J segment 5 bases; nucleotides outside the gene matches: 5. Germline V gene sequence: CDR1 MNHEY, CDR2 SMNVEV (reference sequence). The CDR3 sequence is CASSPTGLAGDTQYF. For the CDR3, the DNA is TGTGCCAGCAGTCCCACGGGACTAGCGGGAGATACGCAGTATTTT.

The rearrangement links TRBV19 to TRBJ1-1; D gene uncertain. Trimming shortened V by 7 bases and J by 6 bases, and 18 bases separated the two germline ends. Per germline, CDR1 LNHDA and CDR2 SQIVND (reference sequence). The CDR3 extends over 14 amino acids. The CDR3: CASTTDLEGPEAFF. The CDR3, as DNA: TGTGCCAGTACTACGGACCTTGAAGGTCCTGAAGCTTTCTTT.

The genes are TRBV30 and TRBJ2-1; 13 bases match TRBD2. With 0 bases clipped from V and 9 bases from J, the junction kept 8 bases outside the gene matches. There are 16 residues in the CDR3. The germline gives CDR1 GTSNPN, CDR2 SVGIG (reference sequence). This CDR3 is CAWSVRTSGSRGEQFF. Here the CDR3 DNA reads TGTGCCTGGAGTGTAAGGACTAGCGGGAGCAGGGGTGAGCAGTTCTTC.

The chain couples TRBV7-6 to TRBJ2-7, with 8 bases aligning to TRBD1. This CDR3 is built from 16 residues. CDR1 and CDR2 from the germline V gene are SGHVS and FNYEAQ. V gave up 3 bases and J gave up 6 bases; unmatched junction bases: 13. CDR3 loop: CASSFGAGTGDGEQYF. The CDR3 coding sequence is TGTGCCAGCAGCTTTGGAGCCGGGACAGGAGATGGCGAGCAGTACTTC.

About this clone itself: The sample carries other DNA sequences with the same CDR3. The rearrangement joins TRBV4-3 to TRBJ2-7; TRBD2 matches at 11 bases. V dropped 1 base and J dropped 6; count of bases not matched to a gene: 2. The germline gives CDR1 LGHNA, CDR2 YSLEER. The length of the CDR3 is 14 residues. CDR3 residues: CASSQGLAGLEQYF. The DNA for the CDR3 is TGCGCCAGCAGCCAAGGACTAGCGGGACTCGAGCAGTACTTC.